This TCR beta chain was sequenced in a study of CD8+ T cells in alopecia areata. This clone appeared a single time. Punch biopsies of lesional scalp, plus peripheral blood, were taken from alopecia areata patients. Trimming removed 4 bases from V and 1 base from J, with 6 bases in between. This CDR3 contains 13 residues. CDR1 and CDR2 (germline): LGHNA, YNFKEQ. In each case, RNA was isolated and then reverse transcribed into cDNA as the sequencing template. Clones were sequenced by immunoSEQ multiplex PCR, and TCRdb holds only the in-frame ones, with some missing. Altogether 150,000 or so clones are present, about 72% being singletons, with the ten largest covering about an eighth.

This receptor was taken from a human donor with alopecia areata. This specimen consisted of CD8+ T cells sorted from blood, obtained at week 0. This chain connects TRBV4-2 to TRBJ2-3; D remains ambiguous. The CDR3 sequence is CASSLTGTDTQYF. CDR3 nucleotides: TGTGCCAGCAGCCTGACTGGCACAGATACGCAGTATTTT.